This TCR beta chain is from a study of shared clonotypes between healthy human individuals. Study as a whole: Plates per donor: three CD4 naive, three CD4 memory, two CD8 naive, one CD8 memory.

Method: immunoSEQ multiplex PCR; TCRdb's copy keeps in-frame clones and lacks some. The data contain around 990,000 clones, 60% to 85% of them singletons. Germline-derived CDR1 and CDR2 are SEHNR and FQNEAQ (reference sequence). Between the trimmed V and J ends, which lost 3 bases and 10 bases, there was a span of 10 bases. This CDR3 has 12 residues. On this clone: Its specificity is unknown.

Study-wide points: In this cohort, only blood was sampled, and tissue repertoires likely differ.

This chain links TRBV7-9 with TRBJ2-1; D ambiguous. The TCR originated in a man aged 18 to 29 in good health. Some clones in this sample may be carry-over from other donors' samples. Sequencing was performed on memory CD4+ T cells from PBMCs. Indicated subset: CD45RA-negative fraction. CDR3 amino acids: CASSFSLGEQFF. In DNA, the CDR3 is TGTGCCAGCAGCTTCAGCTTGGGGGAGCAGTTCTTC.